This section outlines one TCR beta chain sequence together with its context. Its cognate antigen has yet to be identified. The final CDR3 position lacks the conserved phenylalanine or tryptophan, pointing to a likely read error. RNA was isolated from bulk, unsorted tissue, and RNA quality was assessed with a NanoDrop ND-1000 and an Agilent 2100. Donors were newly diagnosed lung cancer patients admitted for thoracic surgery in China between August and November 2014, without prior chemotherapy. Anyone who had undergone radiotherapy or chemotherapy before, or who had another cancer at the same time, was left out of the study. Surgical tissue pieces of about 1-2.3 cm3 were preserved in RNAlater solution and were kept at -80 degrees C until use. The CDR3 comprises 13 residues, both ends counted. Of all the DNA, just the CDR3 is kept, 39 bases in frame from base 1. V and J are trimmed by 2 bases and 7 bases, and the gene matches miss 1 base of the junction. In the germline V gene (reference sequence), CDR1 corresponds to MNHNY and CDR2 to SVGAGI.

This record belongs to a study of tumor and adjacent non-tumor tissue in lung cancer (dated by TCRdb to the late 2010s). As for the study more broadly: By cancer type, the cohort comprised 11 to 12 adenocarcinoma patients, a couple of squamous cell carcinoma patients and 1 small cell lung cancer patient. The 15 enrolled patients, of whom approximately 10 were men and 5 were women, were aged roughly 31 to 80 years and were diagnosed with TNM stage I to III disease. Sequencing produced more than 100,000,000 productive TCRbeta reads in total, an average of approximately 4.1 million reads per sample. The study compared bulk TCRbeta repertoires from lung tumor tissue and matched distant non-tumor lung tissue of under 16 lung cancer patients. For each patient, one tumor sample and one normal lung sample were taken, giving around 30 paired specimens that underwent TCRbeta CDR3 sequencing.

Library preparation used multiplex PCR. The reads were generated on an Illumina HiSeq 2500. Following protocols modified from ARM-PCR, the researchers constructed TCRbeta libraries through three rounds of nested PCR with primers (Table S4). Before sequencing, PCR products in the 200-500 bp range were cut out of the gel and cleaned up using the QIAquick gel extraction kit. Per the original workflow: Trimmomatic was used to clean the reads, FLASH was used to merge the reads into complete CDR3 sequences, and MiTCR was used to assign the reads to V(D)J germline segments. VDJtools was used to compute clonal diversity as the inverse Simpson's index. In-frame sequences without a premature stop codon were defined as productive reads. TCRdb reworked the public reads: Q25 trimming with fastp, MiXCR clone assembly, productive beta chains retained. For every CDR3 protein sequence, its rows merge into one entry that carries the most common genes and DNA. The V and J calls follow TCRdb's processing rather than the paper's. For this sample there are over 130,000 distinct CDR3 sequences; around 60% appear just once. About 20% of the sample is held by the ten biggest clonotypes.

The research as a whole found: The top 100 clones accounted for a significantly larger cumulative portion of the repertoire in normal lung than in tumor tissue. Significantly higher TCR diversity was found in younger patients, and higher tumor TCR diversity was associated with shorter overall and disease-free survival. Peripheral blood was not sequenced, so blood TCRbeta repertoires were not examined in the lung cancer patients of the study. Tumor tissue showed significantly higher TCR diversity (inverse Simpson) than normal lung tissue, at 431.37 vs 166.20 (P = 0.0075, Mann-Whitney U test). The sequencing platform is not named in the methods, and unique molecular identifiers are not mentioned. Only roughly 16 patients were in the cohort, and the authors stated that larger samples and more detailed clinical data are needed.

The sequencing sample was made of lung tumor tissue. The TCR originated in a man aged 55 to 69 with small cell lung cancer. This sequence uses TRBV6-6 and TRBJ2-1, with 8 bases matching TRBD2. The CDR3 protein sequence reads: CASSYGGGNEQFL. The DNA sequence is as follows: TGTGCCAGCAGTTACGGCGGGGGGAATGAGCAGTTCTTA.